This TCR beta chain appears in the sequencing data of a study of T cell responses to AZD1222 COVID-19 vaccine. Study-wide results and caveats: Spike-specific TCR breadth rose after two AZD1222 doses, and depth rose as well. The study reported that nearly half of spike-specific TCRs target unmutated variant regions.

The data were produced by immunoSEQ multiplex PCR, yet TCRdb's version contains in-frame clones alone and is incomplete. The table has about 80,000 clones, 70% to 90% seen once; the top ten hold about 3.4%. The CDR3 is made up of 17 amino acids. The V gene's germline CDR1 is SNHLY and CDR2 FYNNEI. Trimming stripped 2 bases from V and 2 bases from J, with 16 bases between. Turning to this clone: No antigen is known for it.

The chain couples TRBV2 to TRBJ1-3; D is possibly TRBD1 (6 bases). The material sequenced was peripheral blood, taken 28 days after the second AZD1222 dose. The receptor's source is an adult who received the AZD1222 COVID-19 vaccine. In DNA, the CDR3 is TGTGCCAGCAGTGAATGGGGACACCTAGCAACTGGAAACACCATATATTTT. Residues: CASSEWGHLATGNTIYF. Variable domain in full (rest from reference TRBV2 and TRBJ1-3): EPEVTQTPSHQVTQMGQEVILRCVPISNHLYFYWYRQILGQKVEFLVSFYNNEISEKSEIFDDQFSVERPDGSNFTLKIRSTKLEDSAMYFCASSEWGHLATGNTIYFGEGSWLTVV.